This T cell receptor beta chain was recorded in a study of blood T cell repertoires in COVID-19. About the study: The samples span acute and convalescent COVID-19 from the United States, Italy and Spain. PBMCs, B-cell-depleted T cells, or T cells provided the cDNA or gDNA that made up the material.

Across about two dozen US areas, participants ranged in age from 18 to 89 years. This clone has a handful of counts. CDR3 length: 19 residues. V was pared by 1 base and J by 0 bases, with 14 bases of the junction left unmatched. CDR1 and CDR2 from the germline V gene are LNHNV and YYDKDF (reference sequence). Clones were sequenced by immunoSEQ multiplex PCR, and TCRdb holds only the in-frame ones, with some missing. The data hold hundreds of thousands of clones, with 86% observed a single time. The V gene is TRBV15, the J gene TRBJ1-2, with 7 bases identical to TRBD1. The receptor was isolated from a woman between 50 and 59 years old who had recovered from COVID-19. Input material: PBMCs or T cells enriched from blood (not recorded which). Here the CDR3 DNA reads TGTGCCACCAGCAGAGGAAGGGGTTTTGGGGGACAGACTAACTATGGCTACACCTTC. It translates to CATSRGRGFGGQTNYGYTF.